Each of the 26 T cell receptor beta chains below was sequenced from the same sample in a study of CD8+ T cells in alopecia areata. The treatment: oral pan-JAK inhibitor, 5-10 mg twice daily. RNA extraction was followed by reverse transcription into cDNA, which acted as the sequencing template. TCRdb's table, derived via immunoSEQ multiplex PCR, lists solely in-frame clones and lacks some. This table has approximately 140,000 clones, about 88% appearing once. Sequences were derived from CD8+ T cells sorted from blood, sampled at week 4, from a patient treated with tofacitinib. Receptors were obtained from a human donor with alopecia areata.

In nucleotides, the CDR3 is TGTGCCAGCAGTTTATCGGGGGGGAAATCCTACGAGCAGTACTTC. Protein product: CASSLSGGKSYEQYF. J is TRBJ2-7 and V is TRBV27; TRBD2 matches at 7 bases. The CDR3 extends over 15 amino acids. Germline V gives CDR1 MNHEY, CDR2 SMNVEV (reference sequence). Losses at the gene ends were 0 bases for V and 1 base for J; bases not matched to a gene: 3.

V usage is TRBV5-6 and J usage is TRBJ2-3; no definite D call. V lost 2 bases, J lost 5 bases, and 6 bases lay in between. The CDR3 has 12 residues. Per the germline V gene, CDR1 is SGHDT and CDR2 is YYEEEE. The CDR3 here is CASSFLIDTQYF. In DNA form, the CDR3 reads TGTGCCAGCAGCTTTCTCATAGATACGCAGTATTTT.

This clone has only a few counts. This chain uses TRBV7-9 with TRBJ1-4, with D uncertain. The CDR3 runs to 12 residues. Trimming removed 4 bases from V and 10 bases from J, with 10 bases in between. Germline V lookup: CDR1 SEHNR, CDR2 FQNEAQ (reference sequence). The CDR3 loop is CASSSLEGKLFF. In nucleotides, the CDR3 is TGTGCCAGCAGCTCCCTCGAGGGAAAACTGTTTTTT. Combining the CDR3 with reference TRBV7-9 and TRBJ1-4 gives the whole variable domain DTGVSQNPRHKITKRGQNVTFRCDPISEHNRLYWYRQTLGQGPEFLTYFQNEAQLEKSRLLSDRFSAERPKGSFSTLEIQRTEQGDSAMYLCASSSLEGKLFFGSGTQLSVL.

The J gene is TRBJ1-5, the V gene TRBV10-3, with TRBD1 matching 9 bases. The CDR3 spans 13 residues. The J segment lost 9 bases and the V segment lost 4 bases, leaving 4 bases of the junction unmatched. Looked up from germline, CDR1 is ENHRY and CDR2 is SYGVKD. For the CDR3, the DNA is TGTGCCATCAGTGGACAGGGGGATCGGCCCCAGCATTTT. The encoded protein is CAISGQGDRPQHF.

This chain links TRBV11-2 with TRBJ2-3, with 9 bases aligning to TRBD2. The CDR3 contains 15 residues. Germline CDR1 and CDR2: SGHAT and FQNNGV. Trimming at V came to 3 bases and at J to 1 base, leaving 2 bases not matched to a gene. The chain's CDR3 is CASSFSGSGTDTQYF. The CDR3 coding sequence is TGTGCCAGCAGCTTTAGCGGGAGCGGCACAGATACGCAGTATTTT.

V is TRBV7-8 and J is TRBJ2-3; unclear D gene. Trimming took 8 bases from V and 2 from J, leaving 11 bases between them. Germline CDR1 and CDR2: SGHVS and FQNEAQ. The CDR3 runs 13 residues. DNA of the CDR3: TGTGCCAGCGAGCAGGAAAACACAGATACGCAGTATTTT. Protein: CASEQENTDTQYF.

The V call is TRBV29-1, the J call TRBJ1-2; D may be TRBD1 (6 bases). Looked up from germline, CDR1 is SQVTM and CDR2 is ANQGSEA. V lost 7 bases to trimming and J lost 2 bases, with 11 bases between them. This CDR3 has 12 residues. The CDR3 nucleotides read TGCAGCGCTGACGGGACAAACTATGGCTACACCTTC. Encoded protein: CSADGTNYGYTF.

This chain links TRBV11-3 with TRBJ2-6; D is ambiguous. Germline CDR1 and CDR2: SGHNT and YENEEA. This CDR3 is 13 amino acids long. V was clipped by 5 bases and J by 4 bases, with 6 bases between them. DNA of the CDR3: TGTGCCAGCAGCCCTACGGGGGCCAACGTCCTGACTTTC. This gives the protein CASSPTGANVLTF. Looking up the rest from reference TRBV11-3 and TRBJ2-6 gives the full variable domain: EAGVVQSPRYKIIEKKQPVAFWCNPISGHNTLYWYLQNLGQGPELLIRYENEEAVDDSQLPKDRFSAERLKGVDSTLKIQPAELGDSAVYLCASSPTGANVLTFGAGSRLTVL.

The chain has TRBV9 and TRBJ2-1; 15 bases agree with TRBD2. This CDR3 contains 20 residues. The germline V gene encodes CDR1 SGDLS and CDR2 YYNGEE. The ends lost 3 bases at V and 4 bases at J; junction bases unmatched: 14. The CDR3 region is CASSAPMGLAGGGAYNEQFF. DNA for the CDR3: TGTGCCAGCAGCGCTCCCATGGGACTAGCGGGAGGTGGGGCTTACAATGAGCAGTTCTTC.

The chain is built from TRBV7-9 and TRBJ2-7, with TRBD1 identical over 8 bases. The CDR3 is 14 residues long. Germline V CDR1 and CDR2: SEHNR, FQNEAQ (reference sequence). V lost 5 bases to trimming and J lost 6 bases; unmatched junction nucleotides: 9. Here the CDR3 DNA reads TGTGCCAGCAGCCGACGACAGGGGATCGGCGAGCAGTACTTC. This codes for CASSRRQGIGEQYF.

The chain employs TRBV30 and TRBJ2-3; the match to TRBD2 covers 9 bases. The CDR3 has 14 residues. The trim removed 2 bases at V and 0 bases at J, leaving 0 bases unmatched. CDR1 is GTSNPN, CDR2 SVGIG, per germline (reference sequence). CDR3 DNA sequence: TGTGCCTGGAGTACTAGCGGGAGCACAGATACGCAGTATTTT. It specifies CAWSTSGSTDTQYF.

This rearrangement joins TRBV15 to TRBJ1-1, with 8 bases identical to TRBD1. There are 15 residues in the CDR3. Germline V gene data show CDR1 as LNHNV and CDR2 as YYDKDF (reference sequence). V dropped 3 bases and J dropped 2; count of bases not matched to a gene: 5. The CDR3, as DNA: TGTGCCACCAGCAGTCCGGGACAGGCTAACACTGAAGCTTTCTTT. It specifies CATSSPGQANTEAFF.

The chain employs TRBV6-1 and TRBJ1-5, with D tentatively TRBD1 (5 bases). V was trimmed by 8 bases and J by 2 bases, leaving 13 bases between them. Germline V gene lookup returns CDR1 MNHNS and CDR2 SASEGT. The CDR3 has 14 residues. The CDR3 protein is CASGAGEGNQPQHF. The CDR3 region has the DNA TGTGCCAGCGGAGCGGGGGAAGGCAATCAGCCCCAGCATTTT.

CDR3 DNA: TGTGCCAGCAGCCAGATAGCGGGACAGGGGGGCGATGAGCAGTTCTTC. Amino acid sequence: CASSQIAGQGGDEQFF. This chain joins TRBV7-8 and TRBJ2-1; 11 bases are shared with TRBD1. The CDR3 contains 16 residues. The J segment lost 8 bases and the V segment lost 5 bases, leaving 11 bases of the junction unmatched. Per germline, CDR1 SGHVS and CDR2 FQNEAQ.

This chain uses TRBV29-1 with TRBJ1-1; 7 bases map to TRBD1. Germline assignment: CDR1 SQVTM and CDR2 ANQGSEA. J was trimmed by 1 base and V by 7 bases; bases with no gene match: 3. The CDR3 contains 12 residues. CDR3 sequence reads: CSGGQPNTEAFF. The CDR3 bases are TGCAGCGGGGGACAGCCGAACACTGAAGCTTTCTTT. Looking up the rest from reference TRBV29-1 and TRBJ1-1 gives the full variable domain: SAVISQKPSRDICQRGTSLTIQCQVDSQVTMMFWYRQQPGQSLTLIATANQGSEATYESGFVIDKFPISRPNLTFSTLTVSNMSPEDSSIYLCSGGQPNTEAFFGQGTRLTVV.

The chain's CDR3 is CASSRGESHEQYF. In DNA, the CDR3 is TGCGCCAGCAGTCGGGGGGAATCCCACGAGCAGTACTTC. V is TRBV5-1 and J is TRBJ2-7, with 7 nucleotides matching TRBD2. V gave up 5 bases and J gave up 5 bases; unmatched junction bases: 7. Germline V gene data show CDR1 as SGHRS and CDR2 as YFSETQ. CDR3 size: 13 residues.

V and J are TRBV29-1 and TRBJ2-6; 7 bases are shared with TRBD1. Germline V lookup: CDR1 SQVTM, CDR2 ANQGSEA. The ends lost 1 base at V and 0 bases at J; junction bases unmatched: 12. The CDR3 covers 19 residues. Here the CDR3 reads CSVEVRGQTTSSGANVLTF. CDR3 coding DNA: TGCAGCGTTGAAGTAAGGGGACAGACCACTAGCTCTGGGGCCAACGTCCTGACTTTC. The entire variable domain, with the rest obtained from reference TRBV29-1 and TRBJ2-6, is as follows: SAVISQKPSRDICQRGTSLTIQCQVDSQVTMMFWYRQQPGQSLTLIATANQGSEATYESGFVIDKFPISRPNLTFSTLTVSNMSPEDSSIYLCSVEVRGQTTSSGANVLTFGAGSRLTVL.

V is TRBV27 and J is TRBJ2-3; D gene ambiguous. Trimming took off 5 bases at V and 6 bases at J, with 12 bases between the two ends. The CDR3 loop spans 13 amino acids. Germline loops: CDR1 MNHEY, CDR2 SMNVEV (reference sequence). The CDR3 reads CASSPSLLDTQYF. CDR3 nucleotides: TGTGCCAGCAGTCCCTCCCTTCTGGATACGCAGTATTTT.

This clone has more than one count but fewer than ten. The CDR3 region has the DNA TGTGCCAGCAGCGGGGGGACAGGGGATGGTTTACAGCCCCAGCATTTT. Encoded protein: CASSGGTGDGLQPQHF. The chain has TRBV7-2 and TRBJ1-5; 10 bases match TRBD1. The CDR3 loop spans 16 amino acids. Germline V CDR1 and CDR2: SGHTA, FQGNSA. J gave up 7 bases and V 5 bases, and 11 bases lay outside the gene matches.

The chain couples TRBV29-1 to TRBJ2-3; D might be TRBD1 or TRBD2, each matching 6 bases. CDR3 length: 15 amino acids. V gave up 2 bases and J gave up 3 bases, with 15 bases separating them. Germline V gene lookup returns CDR1 SQVTM and CDR2 ANQGSEA. The CDR3 nucleotides read TGCAGCGTTGAAAGGGGTAGGGGGGTAACAGATACGCAGTATTTT. Protein product: CSVERGRGVTDTQYF.

The chain recombines TRBV5-6 with TRBJ2-1; D is unresolved. CDR3 length equals 13 residues. From germline, CDR1 is SGHDT and CDR2 YYEEEE. V lost 4 bases and J lost 7, with 12 bases in between. Here the CDR3 DNA reads TGTGCCAGCAGCCCGCCTTCCGGGAATGAGCAGTTCTTC. Translated, it gives CASSPPSGNEQFF. Filled out from reference TRBV5-6 and TRBJ2-1, the complete variable domain reads DAGVTQSPTHLIKTRGQQVTLRCSPKSGHDTVSWYQQALGQGPQFIFQYYEEEERQRGNFPDRFSGHQFPNYSSELNVNALLLGDSALYLCASSPPSGNEQFFGPGTRLTVL.

The chain links TRBV29-1 to TRBJ2-7, with D unclear. The CDR3 loop spans 13 amino acids. The germline V gene has CDR1 SQVTM and CDR2 ANQGSEA. The germline V and J ends were trimmed by 5 bases and 1 base, with 12 bases remaining between them. CDR3 region: CSVQTSQSYEQYF. In DNA, the CDR3 is TGCAGCGTTCAGACCTCACAGTCCTACGAGCAGTACTTC.

The rearrangement links TRBV30 to TRBJ1-1; the match to TRBD1 covers 7 bases. The length of the CDR3 is 14 residues. Trimming took 1 base from V and 5 from J; bases not matched to a gene: 7. Germline assignment: CDR1 GTSNPN and CDR2 SVGIG (reference sequence). CDR3 bases: TGTGCCTGGAGTGAGAGGACAGGTTGGACTGAAGCTTTCTTT. Amino acids: CAWSERTGWTEAFF. The entire variable domain, with the rest obtained from reference TRBV30 and TRBJ1-1, is as follows: SQTIHQWPATLVQPVGSPLSLECTVEGTSNPNLYWYRQAAGRGLQLLFYSVGIGQISSEVPQNLSASRPQDRQFILSSKKLLLSDSGFYLCAWSERTGWTEAFFGQGTRLTVV.

V gene TRBV9 combines with J gene TRBJ1-4; 9 positions agree with TRBD1. J lost 5 bases, V lost 0 bases, and 2 bases had no gene match. Germline assignment: CDR1 SGDLS and CDR2 YYNGEE. The CDR3 runs 15 residues. CDR3 nucleotides: TGTGCCAGCAGCGTAGTTGGACAGGGGAATGAAAAACTGTTTTTT. Amino acids: CASSVVGQGNEKLFF. The full variable domain, its missing parts supplied by reference TRBV9 and TRBJ1-4, is DSGVTQTPKHLITATGQRVTLRCSPRSGDLSVYWYQQSLDQGLQFLIQYYNGEERAKGNILERFSAQQFPDLHSELNLSSLELGDSALYFCASSVVGQGNEKLFFGSGTQLSVL.

J is TRBJ2-7 and V is TRBV6-5; D is unresolved. Trimming pared 2 bases from V and 2 bases from J, leaving 10 bases between. Germline values: CDR1 MNHEY, CDR2 SVGAGI. The CDR3 is 14 amino acids. The CDR3 here is CASSYASGAYEQYF. The DNA for the CDR3 is TGTGCCAGCAGTTACGCCTCGGGTGCCTACGAGCAGTACTTC.

A word on this clone: Other DNA sequences from this sample encode an identical CDR3 as well. This chain connects TRBV29-1 to TRBJ2-1, with 7 bases that match TRBD2. The CDR3 runs 11 residues. Per the germline V gene, CDR1 is SQVTM and CDR2 is ANQGSEA. V gave up 3 bases and J gave up 7 bases; unmatched junction bases: 0. The CDR3 loop is CSVERGNEQFF. The CDR3 DNA sequence: TGCAGCGTTGAGCGGGGGAATGAGCAGTTCTTC.